A selection of T cell receptor beta chains follows, all from one sample in a study of T-cell memory formation after mild COVID-19. TCRdb reprocessed the 5' RACE reads with MiXCR, giving one entry per CDR3 protein. The sample shows roughly 190,000 distinct CDR3 sequences, around 20% of them seen only once. Material for sequencing was PBMCs or a T cell subset sorted from them (not recorded which). The source of these receptors is an adult woman who had mild COVID-19 (a few samples of this study predate the infection). Cell type and time point are not known. Each CDR3 is given with its conserved first and last residue. A D gene is named only where the DNA matches it firmly. Expanded clones get a size class; other rows say once, few or many, or leave the size out.

D,V,size,J,DNA,CDR3
NA,TRBV12-3/TRBV12-4,NA,TRBJ1-1,TGTGCCAGCAGTTTAGGAGGACGGCGGAACACTGAAGCTTTCTTT,CASSLGGRRNTEAFF
NA,TRBV6-2/TRBV6-3,NA,TRBJ1-1,TGTGCCAGCAGTTTTCAATCGAACACTGAAGCTTTCTTT,CASSFQSNTEAFF
NA,TRBV18,few,TRBJ1-2,TGTGCCAGCTCACCAGGGGCCCCTGACTATGGCTACACCTTC,CASSPGAPDYGYTF
NA,TRBV6-2/TRBV6-3,NA,TRBJ1-2,TGTGCCAGCAGTTACGACCAAACCCCGGCCCTCTATGGCTACACCTTC,CASSYDQTPALYGYTF
NA,TRBV7-3,few,TRBJ2-1,TGTGCCAGCAGCCTGTCCTCTTCGAGCTCCTACAATGAGCAGTTCTTC,CASSLSSSSSYNEQFF
NA,TRBV12-3/TRBV12-4,NA,TRBJ2-1,TGTGCCAGCAGTTTAGCTCGGGGCCAGCCCAAGAGGAACAATGAGCAGTTCTTC,CASSLARGQPKRNNEQFF
TRBD1,TRBV5-1,NA,TRBJ2-2,TGCGCCAGCAGCTTCGACCCTGGACAGGGGGTTGCCGGGGAGCTGTTTTTT,CASSFDPGQGVAGELFF
NA,TRBV7-2,few,TRBJ2-1,TGTGCCAGCAGCTTAGATTCTAGTAGGAATGAGCAGTTCTTC,CASSLDSSRNEQFF
TRBD1,TRBV6-5,few,TRBJ2-7,TGTGCCAGCAGTTACTCGGGGGACAGGGGGCGAGGATTGTACTTC,CASSYSGDRGRGLYF
NA,TRBV7-9,once,TRBJ2-5,TGTGCCAGCAGCCTTGACTACGCCGAGACCCAGTACTTC,CASSLDYAETQYF
TRBD2,TRBV27,few,TRBJ2-7,TGTGCCAGCAGTTCTACAAGCGGGAGAGGGAACCCCTACGAGCAGTACTTC,CASSSTSGRGNPYEQYF
TRBD1,TRBV18,NA,TRBJ1-1,TGTGCCAGCTCACTCAACGGACAGGGCACTGAAGCTTTCTTT,CASSLNGQGTEAFF
NA,TRBV6-1,NA,TRBJ2-5,TGTGCCAGCAGTGAAAGCATTAGGGTACCGTCCTTC,CASSESIRVPSF